This T cell receptor beta chain comes out of a study of technical replicates of blood from a handful of donors. Sequencing was performed with immunoSEQ multiplex PCR; in TCRdb, only in-frame clones are kept and a portion is missing. The table lists about 88,000 clones, roughly 92% of them singletons. The CDR3 length is 12 residues. Germline V gene data show CDR1 as MDHEN and CDR2 as SYDVKM. V lost 5 bases and J lost 15, with 17 bases in between. This clonotype originated in a human donor in good health. The chain carries TRBV28 and TRBJ2-1; a weak D match, TRBD1 (5 bases). The sequenced material came from T cells isolated from PBMCs. CDR3 in DNA: TGTGCCAGCAGTCTAGACAGCAAGCCGGGGTTCTTC. It specifies CASSLDSKPGFF.